Following are 15 T cell receptor beta chains from one sample sequenced in a study of tissue T cells after allogeneic stem cell transplantation. Sequencing used immunoSEQ multiplex PCR; TCRdb keeps in-frame clones, though not all of them. The sample comprises about 5,000 clones, 40% of which are singletons, and roughly 24% rests with the top ten. The time point was: mouse harvest day 14 after allogeneic transplant. Mouse grafts combined 10^7 T-cell-depleted bone marrow cells with 10^6 splenic CD5+ T cells. Sequenced input: gut tissue. Receptors originate from a female BALB/c mouse given C57BL/6 T cells with graft-versus-host disease after an allogeneic hematopoietic cell transplant.

With respect to this clone: Germline and genes here are mouse. The read is 1 residue too short to cover the CDR3 end, so that end is filled in from the germline J gene. The rearrangement joins TRBV3 to TRBJ2-1, with no clear D. The CDR3 loop spans 14 amino acids. In germline, CDR1 is SNHLY, CDR2 FYNGKV (reference sequence). V was cut by 1 base and J by 1 base, with 5 bases left in between. The CDR3 sequence is CASSLGQNYAEQFF. CDR3 DNA (partial): TGTGCCAGCAGCTTAGGACAAAACTATGCTGAGCAGTTC.

This clone turned up a few times. The listed genes are named as in mouse. The read is 1 residue too short to cover the CDR3 end, so that end is filled in from the germline J gene. This rearrangement joins TRBV23 to TRBJ2-5. The CDR3 loop spans 14 amino acids. Per the germline V gene, CDR1 is KGHTA and CDR2 is FQNQQP. CDR3 region: CSSSQSRGVDTQYF. The CDR3 DNA, read in part, is TGCTCCAGCAGTCAATCGAGGGGGGTAGACACCCAGTAC.

Comments on this clone: Mouse names are used for the genes. The read halts 1 residue ahead of the CDR3 end, with the missing end drawn from the germline J gene. The chain carries TRBV12-1 and TRBJ2-1, with TRBD2 matching 12 bases. This CDR3 has 18 amino acids. V lost 2 bases to trimming and J lost 0 bases; unmatched junction nucleotides: 7. The germline CDR1 and CDR2 sequences are SGHSN and HYEKVE. The sequenced part of the CDR3 DNA is TGTGCCAGCTCTCGACCGGGACTGGGGGGTGATAACTATGCTGAGCAGTTC. This sequence encodes CASSRPGLGGDNYAEQF. The full CDR3 protein is CASSRPGLGGDNYAEQFF.

About this clone: Any gene name here is a mouse gene name. From the germline J gene comes the end of the CDR3, since the read stops 1 residue before it. This sample includes further DNA sequences coding for the same CDR3. The chain has TRBV1 and TRBJ2-7; D call uncertain. There are 12 residues in the CDR3. The germline V and J ends were trimmed by 3 bases and 4 bases, with 7 bases remaining between them. In germline, CDR1 is NSQYPW, CDR2 LRSPGD (reference sequence). CDR3 DNA (partial): TGCACCTGCAGTGCGGGTCAATATGAACAGTAC. This encodes CTCSAGQYEQY. The entire CDR3 protein is CTCSAGQYEQYF.

This clone was detected a few times. Gene names follow the mouse nomenclature. The read finishes 1 residue shy of the CDR3 end, and the germline J gene is used to complete it. This chain uses TRBV12-1 with TRBJ2-7, with TRBD2 identical over 8 bases. With V trimmed by 0 bases and J by 3 bases, 3 bases remained unmatched. The CDR3 contains 14 residues. Germline V gene lookup returns CDR1 SGHSN and CDR2 HYEKVE. The CDR3 DNA, read in part, is TGTGCCAGCTCTCTCTTGGGGGGGTTCTATGAACAGTAC. As protein: CASSLLGGFYEQY. The whole CDR3 reads CASSLLGGFYEQYF.

Note on this clone: The germline gene is not matched at one end of the junction; a read error may be the cause. Gene names are the mouse ones. The CDR3 is CASSLWTISYEQYF. CDR3 bases read: TGTGCAAGCAGCTTATGGACAATCTCCTATGAACAGTAC. The chain employs TRBV15 and TRBJ2-7, with a weak D call TRBD1 (5 bases). The read ends 1 residue before the CDR3 terminus; that terminus is restored from the germline J gene. Germline CDR1 SGHND, CDR2 FRSKSL. This CDR3 region has 14 residues.

This clone counts as medium-sized. The genes and germline here are from mouse. The CDR3 is cut off 1 residue early in the read; its end comes from the germline J gene. This chain uses TRBV2 with TRBJ2-7, with 7 positions matching TRBD1. Per germline, CDR1 LGHNA and CDR2 YSYQKL. The CDR3 spans 14 residues. With V trimmed by 4 bases and J by 0 bases, 3 bases remained unmatched. The sequenced part of the CDR3 DNA is TGTGCCAGCAGCCCGACAGGGAGCTCCTATGAACAGTAC. As protein: CASSPTGSSYEQY. The full CDR3 reads CASSPTGSSYEQYF.

This clone was seen a few times. The germline and genes are mouse ones. The read halts 1 residue ahead of the CDR3 end, with the missing end drawn from the germline J gene. The gene calls are TRBV3 and TRBJ1-3, with unresolved D. CDR3 length equals 14 residues. Germline CDR1 is SNHLY and CDR2 is FYNGKV (reference sequence). V lost 5 bases to trimming and J lost 0 bases, with 8 bases between them. CDR3 DNA (partial): TGTGCCAGCAGCCCGCAGAATTCTGGAAATACGCTCTAT. It encodes CASSPQNSGNTLY. The entire CDR3 is CASSPQNSGNTLYF.

This clone is classed as medium-sized. Mouse names are used for the genes. The CDR3 spells CASSRTISNERLFF. The CDR3 bases that were read are TGTGCCAGCAGCAGGACAATTTCCAACGAAAGATTATTT. This chain links TRBV26 with TRBJ1-4; possibly TRBD1 for D (5 bases). The read ends 1 residue before the CDR3 terminus; that terminus is restored from the germline J gene. The CDR3 contains 14 residues. The ends were cut back, 6 bases at V and 0 bases at J, with 8 bases in the middle. In germline, CDR1 is KGHPV, CDR2 FQNQEV (reference sequence).

As regards this clone: Gene names are mouse gene names. The chain's CDR3 is CVRGQGEDTQYF. The CDR3 DNA, read in part, is TGTGTCAGAGGACAGGGAGAAGACACCCAGTAC. The chain carries TRBV26 and TRBJ2-5; 8 positions agree with TRBD1. The CDR3 end lies 1 residue beyond the end of the read and is filled in from the germline J gene. CDR1 KGHPV and CDR2 FQNQEV come from the germline V gene (reference sequence). The CDR3 length is 12 residues.

This clone occurred a few times. Each gene name is a mouse one. CDR3 sequence: CASSPGQGAGNTLYF. The CDR3 DNA, read in part, is TGTGCCAGCAGTCCGGGACAGGGGGCTGGAAATACGCTCTAT. This chain uses TRBV15 with TRBJ1-3; 11 nucleotides match TRBD1. The read ends 1 residue shy of where the CDR3 ends; the end is completed using the germline J gene. The junction had 2 bases not matched to a gene; V was cut back by 5 bases and J by 2 bases. This CDR3 contains 15 residues. The V gene's germline CDR1 is SGHND and CDR2 FRSKSL.

Comments on this clone: A much larger clone differs from this one at a single base, so this may be a read error. Mouse germline and gene names are used. Within the sample, other DNA sequences also encode this same CDR3. This CDR3 reads CASSRQSSYEQYF. The CDR3 bases that were read are TGTGCCAGCAGCCGACAGAGCTCCTATGAACAGTAC. This chain uses TRBV3 with TRBJ2-7, with D perhaps matching TRBD1 (5 bases). The read finishes 1 residue shy of the CDR3 end, and the germline J gene is used to complete it. Between the trimmed V and J ends, which lost 5 bases and 0 bases, there was a span of 8 bases. CDR3 size: 13 residues. Germline V lookup: CDR1 SNHLY, CDR2 FYNGKV (reference sequence).

This clone counts as medium-sized. The gene names given are mouse names. Sequencing ends 1 residue short of the CDR3 end; the germline J gene provides the rest. The chain carries TRBV3 and TRBJ1-5, with 9 bases fitting TRBD1. CDR1 and CDR2 from the germline V gene are SNHLY and FYNGKV (reference sequence). The trim removed 5 bases at V and 3 bases at J, leaving 5 bases unmatched. The CDR3 spans 15 residues. The part of the CDR3 DNA that was read is TGTGCCAGCAGCCCACGGGACAGGGCCAACCAGGCTCCGCTT. Translated: CASSPRDRANQAPL. The full CDR3 reads CASSPRDRANQAPLF.

This clone was counted only a few times. The germline and genes are mouse ones. The read finishes 1 residue shy of the CDR3 end, and the germline J gene is used to complete it. The J gene is TRBJ2-7, the V gene TRBV12-1; 10 positions match TRBD2. V shed 0 bases and J 0 bases; nucleotides not matched to a gene: 4. Germline CDR1 reads SGHSN; CDR2 reads HYEKVE. The CDR3 is 16 residues long. CDR3 amino acids: CASSLLLGGRSYEQYF. The part of the CDR3 DNA that was read is TGTGCCAGCTCTCTCTTGCTGGGGGGGCGCTCCTATGAACAGTAC.

As for this clone: The gene names here belong to mouse. The CDR3 is cut off 1 residue early in the read; its end comes from the germline J gene. This chain connects TRBV12-1 to TRBJ2-3; 11 bases fit TRBD2. Germline CDR1 reads SGHSN; CDR2 reads HYEKVE. CDR3 length equals 16 residues. The J segment lost 0 bases and the V segment lost 4 bases, leaving 5 bases of the junction unmatched. The CDR3 here is CASSLGLGVSAETLYF. Incomplete CDR3 DNA: TGTGCCAGCTCGCTGGGACTGGGGGTTAGTGCAGAAACGCTGTAT.